This passage covers 30 T cell receptor beta chains from one sample sequenced in a study of blood T cell repertoires in COVID-19. Data came from immunoSEQ multiplex PCR; TCRdb stores just in-frame clones and leaves some out. This sample has about 180,000 clones, with around 83% found just once. Input material: peripheral blood. The receptors were sampled from a human donor in a cohort sampled during active COVID-19.

The CDR3 region is CASSGTGLNEKLFF. The CDR3 DNA follows: TGCGCCAGCAGCGGGACAGGCCTCAATGAAAAACTGTTTTTT. This chain joins TRBV4-3 and TRBJ1-4; 8 nucleotides agree with TRBD1. The CDR3 runs to 14 residues. Germline V CDR1 and CDR2: LGHNA, YSLEER. After removal of 5 bases from V and 5 bases from J, the junction contained 4 bases not matched to a gene.

The chain recombines TRBV2 with TRBJ1-1; a possible D gene is TRBD1 (5 bases). This CDR3 region has 15 residues. Germline values: CDR1 SNHLY, CDR2 FYNNEI. Trimming took off 3 bases at V and 3 bases at J, with 14 bases between the two ends. CDR3 bases: TGTGCCAGCAGTGAGAGGAGGGGTGGTGACACTGAAGCTTTCTTT. This encodes CASSERRGGDTEAFF.

The rearrangement uses TRBV28 and TRBJ2-7; 8 nucleotides line up with TRBD2. V lost 1 base, J lost 7 bases, and 12 bases stayed unmatched. This CDR3 comprises 16 residues. Germline V lookup: CDR1 MDHEN, CDR2 SYDVKM. In nucleotides, the CDR3 is TGTGCCAGCAGTTTATCTACAGTTGCGGGGGGCCGAGAGCAGTACTTC. Translating gives CASSLSTVAGGREQYF.

The chain employs TRBV5-5 and TRBJ2-7; 7 bases agree with TRBD2. The CDR3 extends over 15 amino acids. The germline V gene has CDR1 SGHKS and CDR2 YYEKEE (reference sequence). V dropped 2 bases and J dropped 2; count of bases not matched to a gene: 7. In nucleotides, the CDR3 is TGTGCCAGCAGCTTAGCCCCTAGCGGTCCCTACGAGCAGTACTTC. Its translation is CASSLAPSGPYEQYF.

The V gene is TRBV19, the J gene TRBJ2-1, with D perhaps TRBD1 (6 bases). V lost 10 bases, J lost 8 bases, and 21 bases lay in between. The CDR3 spans 14 residues. CDR1 and CDR2 from the germline V gene are LNHDA and SQIVND (reference sequence). Written as DNA, the CDR3 is TGTGCCACCTTAAACAGGGCGCTTCGGGATGAGCAGTTCTTC. This gives the protein CATLNRALRDEQFF.

V usage is TRBV7-2 and J usage is TRBJ2-3, with TRBD1 identical over 7 bases. The CDR3 sequence is 15 residues long. Germline values: CDR1 SGHTA, CDR2 FQGNSA. The J segment lost 1 base and the V segment lost 5 bases, leaving 6 bases of the junction unmatched. The CDR3 coding sequence is TGTGCCAGCAGCACCCGACAGGGTCGCACAGATACGCAGTATTTT. This codes for CASSTRQGRTDTQYF.

The chain is built from TRBV5-1 and TRBJ2-5; possibly TRBD2 for D (6 bases). The CDR3 contains 16 residues. Deletions cut 0 bases from V and 5 bases from J, with 17 bases between. The germline V gene encodes CDR1 SGHRS and CDR2 YFSETQ. CDR3 coding DNA: TGCGCCAGCAGCTTGGTGGAGGGACGATTCGGGGAGACCCAGTACTTC. Translation gives CASSLVEGRFGETQYF.

The chain joins TRBV7-9 to TRBJ1-3; the D gene is possibly TRBD1 (5 bases). Germline-derived CDR1 and CDR2 are SEHNR and FQNEAQ (reference sequence). The length of the CDR3 is 16 residues. Trimming removed 5 bases from V and 2 bases from J, with 16 bases in between. The CDR3 coding sequence is TGTGCCAGCAGCCCCTCTTGGGGGGGTGCTGGAAACACCATATATTTT. It encodes CASSPSWGGAGNTIYF.

This chain links TRBV5-8 with TRBJ1-6; TRBD1 agrees at 11 bases. Looked up from germline, CDR1 is SGHTS and CDR2 is YDEGEE. J gave up 10 bases and V 4 bases, and 4 bases lay outside the gene matches. The CDR3 has 14 residues. CDR3 region: CASSQGQGVSPLHF. The CDR3, as DNA: TGTGCCAGCAGCCAGGGACAGGGGGTCTCACCCCTCCACTTT.

This clone came up once. The same CDR3 also results from other DNA sequences found in this sample. The chain carries TRBV6-5 and TRBJ1-3; D is uncertain. Trimming left V 6 bases short and J 0 bases short, with 6 bases between. CDR3 length: 13 residues. CDR1 is MNHEY and CDR2 is SVGAGI in the germline V gene. The CDR3, as DNA: TGTGCCAGCAGCAGAAGCTCTGGAAACACCATATATTTT. Protein: CASSRSSGNTIYF.

This clone was found a few times. The chain employs TRBV7-8 and TRBJ2-7; 8 bases map to TRBD2. The trim removed 1 base at V and 6 bases at J, leaving 8 bases unmatched. This CDR3 spans 15 amino acids. CDR1 and CDR2 from the germline V gene are SGHVS and FQNEAQ. The CDR3 spells CASSLDSGSNGEQYF. The CDR3 region has the DNA TGTGCCAGCAGCTTAGACAGCGGGAGCAATGGCGAGCAGTACTTC.

The chain is built from TRBV11-2 and TRBJ2-1; TRBD2 might be the D (6 bases). Germline CDR1 SGHAT, CDR2 FQNNGV. With 6 bases removed from V and 0 bases from J, the gap between germline ends came to 15 bases. The CDR3 has 16 residues. CDR3 region: CASRRDFQSSYNEQFF. CDR3 coding DNA: TGTGCCAGCAGGAGGGACTTTCAGAGCTCCTACAATGAGCAGTTCTTC.

This sequence joins TRBV11-2 and TRBJ1-4; 8 positions agree with TRBD1. Germline values: CDR1 SGHAT, CDR2 FQNNGV. Trimming at V came to 4 bases and at J to 8 bases, leaving 6 bases not matched to a gene. The CDR3 runs to 14 residues. CDR3 sequence (DNA): TGTGCCAGCAGCTCCGGGACAGGCCTCGAAAAACTGTTTTTT. It translates to CASSSGTGLEKLFF. Supplemented by reference TRBV11-2 and TRBJ1-4, the full variable domain reads EAGVAQSPRYKIIEKRQSVAFWCNPISGHATLYWYQQILGQGPKLLIQFQNNGVVDDSQLPKDRFSAERLKGVDSTLKIQPAKLEDSAVYLCASSSGTGLEKLFFGSGTQLSVL.

V gene TRBV6-5 combines with J gene TRBJ1-1, with TRBD1 matching over 8 bases. The CDR3 sequence is 10 residues long. Germline lookup yields CDR1 MNHEY and CDR2 SVGAGI. The V segment lost 8 bases and the J segment 10 bases; nucleotides outside the gene matches: 3. The CDR3 reads CASQGARAFF. The DNA for the CDR3 is TGTGCCAGCCAGGGGGCTAGAGCTTTCTTT.

This clone appeared a few times. The V gene is TRBV19, the J gene TRBJ1-1; D not certain. The CDR3 totals 11 residues. Trimming left V 4 bases short and J 8 bases short, with 8 bases between. CDR1 is LNHDA, CDR2 SQIVND, per germline (reference sequence). CDR3 in DNA: TGTGCCAGTAGTAAGACTTGGGAAGCTTTCTTT. Protein sequence: CASSKTWEAFF.

V gene TRBV3-1 (or the pseudogene TRBV3-2) combines with J gene TRBJ1-3; 7 nucleotides match TRBD1. J gave up 9 bases and V 4 bases, and 12 bases lay outside the gene matches. CDR3 length: 15 residues. Germline lookup yields CDR1 LGHDT and CDR2 YNNKEL (reference sequence). CDR3 in amino acids: CASSRHRGPGGTIYF. CDR3 bases: TGTGCCAGCAGCCGGCACAGGGGCCCCGGGGGCACCATATATTTT.

The chain is built from TRBV7-2 and TRBJ2-3; unclear D gene. V gave up 7 bases and J gave up 2 bases, with 13 bases separating them. Germline V lookup: CDR1 SGHTA, CDR2 FQGNSA. This CDR3 spans 14 amino acids. The DNA of the CDR3 is TGTGCCAGCATCCCAAGTCGAGACACAGATACGCAGTATTTT. It codes for CASIPSRDTDTQYF. Variable domain in full (rest from reference TRBV7-2 and TRBJ2-3): GAGVSQSPSNKVTEKGKDVELRCDPISGHTALYWYRQSLGQGLEFLIYFQGNSAPDKSGLPSDRFSAERTGGSVSTLTIQRTQQEDSAVYLCASIPSRDTDTQYFGPGTRLTVL.

V is TRBV19 and J is TRBJ1-5; 7 bases are a match to TRBD1. The germline gives CDR1 LNHDA, CDR2 SQIVND (reference sequence). Trimming took 6 bases from V and 2 from J; bases not matched to a gene: 7. CDR3 length: 15 amino acids. This CDR3 reads CASRSQGEGNQPQHF. The CDR3 DNA reads as TGTGCCAGTAGATCCCAGGGGGAGGGCAATCAGCCCCAGCATTTT.

The rearrangement uses TRBV10-1 and TRBJ1-2, with D uncertain. V was cut by 6 bases and J by 0 bases, with 14 bases left in between. Germline V CDR1 and CDR2: WNHNN, SYGVQD (reference sequence). This CDR3 is 15 amino acids long. The CDR3 DNA reads as TGCGCCAGCAGGACCCAAGACAACCCTAACTATGGCTACACCTTC. Protein product: CASRTQDNPNYGYTF.

The chain is built from TRBV11-3 and TRBJ1-1; maybe TRBD1 (6 bases). The CDR3 has 14 amino acids. Germline lookup yields CDR1 SGHNT and CDR2 YENEEA. The germline V and J ends were trimmed by 0 bases and 8 bases, with 13 bases remaining between them. The CDR3 here is CASSLDPGHPEAFF. The CDR3 coding sequence is TGTGCCAGCAGCTTAGATCCGGGACATCCCGAAGCTTTCTTT.

The V call is TRBV12-3 or TRBV12-4, the J call TRBJ2-7; 8 bases agree with TRBD2. V lost 5 bases, J lost 3 bases, and 3 bases stayed unmatched. The CDR3 loop spans 13 amino acids. CDR3 in amino acids: CASSPGLGYEQYF. Written as DNA, the CDR3 is TGTGCCAGCAGTCCGGGACTAGGCTACGAGCAGTACTTC.

In this sample, this clone turned up a few times. The chain couples TRBV3-1 (or the pseudogene TRBV3-2) to TRBJ1-2, with TRBD1 identical over 8 bases. V shed 3 bases, J shed 8 bases, and the junction held 14 bases outside the gene matches. The CDR3 extends over 16 amino acids. The germline V gene has CDR1 LGHDT and CDR2 YNNKEL (reference sequence). CDR3 nucleotide sequence: TGTGCCAGCAGCCAGGAATTACTTCAGGGGGCGGGAGGCTACACCTTC. Translating gives CASSQELLQGAGGYTF.

This chain connects TRBV6-1 to TRBJ1-1; 9 nucleotides agree with TRBD1. Germline V CDR1 and CDR2: MNHNS, SASEGT. V gave up 3 bases and J gave up 1 base; unmatched junction bases: 6. The CDR3 is 16 residues long. CDR3 residues: CASSDRTGVANTEAFF. Written as DNA, the CDR3 is TGTGCCAGCAGTGACCGGACAGGGGTTGCGAACACTGAAGCTTTCTTT.

The chain recombines TRBV7-9 with TRBJ1-1, with 7 bases matching TRBD1. Per the germline V gene, CDR1 is SEHNR and CDR2 is FQNEAQ (reference sequence). V was pared by 6 bases and J by 3 bases, with 7 bases of the junction left unmatched. The CDR3 covers 14 residues. CDR3 nucleotides: TGTGCCAGCAGTCGACAGGGTGTAGACACTGAAGCTTTCTTT. Translating gives CASSRQGVDTEAFF.

The chain has TRBV6-4 and TRBJ2-3, with 7 positions matching TRBD2. Trimming removed 2 bases from V and 1 base from J; junction bases left unmatched: 6. Germline CDR1 reads MRHNA; CDR2 reads SNTAGT. The CDR3 is 16 residues long. Here the CDR3 DNA reads TGTGCCAGCAGTGACGCGGCTAGCGGAGGCACAGATACGCAGTATTTT. As protein: CASSDAASGGTDTQYF.

This clone was seen many times. The V and J genes are TRBV15 and TRBJ1-3; 11 nucleotides line up with TRBD1. Germline CDR1 reads LNHNV; CDR2 reads YYDKDF (reference sequence). With V trimmed by 5 bases and J by 0 bases, 3 bases remained unmatched. The CDR3 runs 16 residues. The CDR3 region is CATSWDRGISGNTIYF. In DNA, the CDR3 is TGTGCCACCAGCTGGGACAGGGGGATCTCTGGAAACACCATATATTTT.

The V and J genes are TRBV18 and TRBJ2-1; D call uncertain. Germline V gene data show CDR1 as KGHSH and CDR2 as LQKENI. Trimming removed 2 bases from V and 6 bases from J, with 8 bases in between. The CDR3 spans 13 residues. CDR3 in DNA: TGTGCCAGCTCACCAACGGGTCCCAATGAGCAGTTCTTC. Its translation: CASSPTGPNEQFF.

The chain is built from TRBV11-2 and TRBJ2-1; 7 nucleotides agree with TRBD2. The CDR3 consists of 15 residues. Per the germline V gene, CDR1 is SGHAT and CDR2 is FQNNGV. V was clipped by 2 bases and J by 2 bases; unmatched bases: 3. CDR3 sequence (DNA): TGTGCCAGCAGCTTAATGGGGGGGGCCTACAATGAGCAGTTCTTC. Residues: CASSLMGGAYNEQFF.

DNA for the CDR3: TGTGCCAGCAGTTTAAGGAGTGCTAACTATGGCTACACCTTC. Translating gives CASSLRSANYGYTF. This chain joins TRBV27 and TRBJ1-2; D is ambiguous. Germline values: CDR1 MNHEY, CDR2 SMNVEV (reference sequence). The CDR3 runs 14 residues. The ends were cut back, 2 bases at V and 0 bases at J, with 7 bases in the middle.

This clone showed up just once. This chain connects TRBV13 to TRBJ2-5; D gene unclear. CDR1 is PRHDT and CDR2 is FYEKMQ in the germline V gene (reference sequence). CDR3 length: 12 amino acids. V was clipped by 3 bases and J by 4 bases, with 6 bases between them. The DNA for the CDR3 is TGTGCCAGCAGCTTTTACGGAGAGACCCAGTACTTC. Residues: CASSFYGETQYF. The entire variable domain, with the rest obtained from reference TRBV13 and TRBJ2-5, is as follows: AAGVIQSPRHLIKEKRETATLKCYPIPRHDTVYWYQQGPGQDPQFLISFYEKMQSDKGSIPDRFSAQQFSDYHSELNMSSLELGDSALYFCASSFYGETQYFGPGTRLLVL.